One sample yielded the 22 T cell receptor beta chains listed below, sequenced in a study of T cells in Graves' hyperthyroidism and ophthalmopathy. The investigators amplified TCR beta CDR3 regions from RNA transcripts. HTBI primers drove first-round RT-PCR of the TCR CDR3. In TCRdb, the multiplex PCR reads were re-called with MiXCR into one record per CDR3 protein. The data hold about 50,000 distinct CDR3 sequences, with around 48% observed a single time. The sample consisted of blood. The receptors were sampled from a woman aged 25 to 39 with Graves' ophthalmopathy.

With regard to this clonotype: The junction differs from germline at one of its ends, possibly a read error. The rearrangement uses TRBV7-9 and TRBJ2-5; 8 nucleotides agree with TRBD2. The V gene's germline CDR1 is SEHNR and CDR2 FQNEAQ (reference sequence). This CDR3 contains 13 residues. Written as DNA, the CDR3 is TGCGCCAGCAGCTTTAGCGGGGTAGAGACCCAGTACTTC. Protein sequence: CASSFSGVETQYF.

In this sample, this clonotype turned up many times. This chain connects TRBV2 to TRBJ1-5; 8 positions agree with TRBD1. The CDR3 length is 13 residues. V gave up 6 bases and J gave up 7 bases; unmatched junction bases: 5. Germline values: CDR1 SNHLY, CDR2 FYNNEI. The CDR3 sequence: CASRKTGVQPQHF. The CDR3 DNA sequence: TGTGCCAGCAGAAAGACAGGGGTACAGCCCCAGCATTTT.

The chain has TRBV4-2 and TRBJ2-7; TRBD2 matches at 10 bases. The CDR3 runs to 15 residues. Losses at the gene ends were 5 bases for V and 7 bases for J; bases not matched to a gene: 11. The germline gives CDR1 LGHNA, CDR2 YNFKEQ. The CDR3 here is CASSEASGGDNEQYF. CDR3 DNA: TGTGCCAGCAGCGAAGCTAGCGGGGGCGACAATGAGCAGTACTTC.

The chain employs TRBV9 and TRBJ2-1, with 13 bases that match TRBD2. The CDR3 covers 18 residues. CDR1 is SGDLS, CDR2 YYNGEE, per germline. V was pared by 2 bases and J by 2 bases, with 7 bases of the junction left unmatched. The CDR3 coding sequence is TGTGCCAGCAGCGTGGGACTAGCGGGAAGGAGGGCCTACAATGAGCAGTTCTTC. This translates into CASSVGLAGRRAYNEQFF.

The chain couples TRBV10-1 to TRBJ2-3, with 9 bases lining up with TRBD2. Germline V gives CDR1 WNHNN, CDR2 SYGVQD (reference sequence). The junction had 10 bases not matched to a gene; V was cut back by 3 bases and J by 0 bases. This CDR3 has 18 residues. The CDR3 is CASSDGGRAYTSTDTQYF. CDR3 in DNA: TGCGCCAGCAGTGACGGCGGGAGGGCGTATACTAGCACAGATACGCAGTATTTT.

This clonotype has only a few counts. The chain links TRBV12-3 or TRBV12-4 to TRBJ1-1, with 7 bases that match TRBD1. V was pared by 7 bases and J by 8 bases, with 10 bases of the junction left unmatched. This CDR3 region has 13 residues. In DNA, the CDR3 is TGTGCCAGCACGGGACAGTCTGTGAAGGAAGCTTTCTTT. Its translation is CASTGQSVKEAFF.

This sequence joins TRBV5-1 and TRBJ2-1; D is uncertain. Deletions cut 3 bases from V and 7 bases from J, with 11 bases between. The CDR3 is 13 amino acids. The germline V gene has CDR1 SGHRS and CDR2 YFSETQ. CDR3 protein: CASSSGQLNEQFF. The CDR3, as DNA: TGCGCCAGCAGCTCCGGCCAGTTGAATGAGCAGTTCTTC. Full variable domain (outside the CDR3, taken from reference TRBV5-1 and TRBJ2-1): KAGVTQTPRYLIKTRGQQVTLSCSPISGHRSVSWYQQTPGQGLQFLFEYFSETQRNKGNFPGRFSGRQFSNSRSEMNVSTLELGDSALYLCASSSGQLNEQFFGPGTRLTVL.

V gene TRBV5-4 combines with J gene TRBJ1-6; the match to TRBD1 covers 9 bases. V shed 4 bases, J shed 10 bases, and the junction held 6 bases outside the gene matches. Germline V CDR1 and CDR2: SGHNT, YYREEE (reference sequence). This CDR3 has 14 amino acids. In DNA form, the CDR3 reads TGTGCCAGCAGCCCGGGACAGGGTAAATCACCCCTCCACTTT. Residues: CASSPGQGKSPLHF.

The J gene is TRBJ1-5, the V gene TRBV2; 8 bases are shared with TRBD1. The germline CDR1 and CDR2 sequences are SNHLY and FYNNEI. Unmatched junction bases numbered 5, after V lost 4 bases and J lost 6 bases. The CDR3 covers 14 residues. The CDR3 DNA reads TGTGCCAGCAGTGTACACAGGGGGGGTCAGCCCCAGCATTTT. Translating gives CASSVHRGGQPQHF.

As regards this clonotype: Being one base from a much bigger clone, this may be a read error. This chain uses TRBV28 with TRBJ2-7, with 7 bases aligning to TRBD2. This CDR3 region has 15 residues. Germline CDR1 and CDR2: MDHEN and SYDVKM. CDR3 in amino acids: CAGSLLSGIRYEQYF. The CDR3 DNA is TGTGCCGGCAGTTTATTGAGCGGGATAAGGTACGAGCAGTACTTC.

The V and J genes are TRBV2 and TRBJ2-7; D gene ambiguous. CDR1 is SNHLY, CDR2 FYNNEI, per germline. The CDR3 runs to 10 residues. V was cut by 3 bases and J by 7 bases, with 4 bases left in between. The CDR3 nucleotides are TGTGCCAGCAGTGACCAAGAGCAGTACTTC. This gives the protein CASSDQEQYF.

The chain carries TRBV7-3 and TRBJ2-6, with a tentative D call TRBD1 (5 bases). V lost 6 bases and J lost 1, with 16 bases in between. CDR1 and CDR2 from the germline V gene are SGHTA and FQGTGA. The CDR3 sequence is 17 residues long. CDR3 amino acids: CASRGVGQDSGANVLTF. Written as DNA, the CDR3 is TGTGCCAGCAGAGGGGTGGGGCAGGATTCTGGGGCCAACGTCCTGACTTTC.

This clonotype was detected ten times or more. An end of the junction does not agree with germline; a read error may underlie this. The V and J genes are TRBV6-6 and TRBJ2-7, with TRBD1 matching 8 bases. CDR1 MNHNY and CDR2 SVGAGI come from the germline V gene (reference sequence). This CDR3 spans 14 amino acids. The CDR3 is CTSSRGTGSYEQYF. The CDR3 DNA sequence: TGTACCAGCAGTCGCGGGACAGGTTCCTACGAGCAGTACTTC.

This clonotype was recorded once. The chain joins TRBV12-3 or TRBV12-4 to TRBJ2-7; the D is unclear. The CDR3 length is 11 residues. Trimming shortened V by 6 bases and J by 5 bases, and 8 bases separated the two germline ends. In DNA, the CDR3 is TGTGCCAGCAGAACCTTGGACGAGCAGTACTTC. Translated, it gives CASRTLDEQYF.

Ten or more counts support this clonotype. The chain links TRBV5-6 to TRBJ2-3, with 13 bases fitting TRBD2. The germline V gene encodes CDR1 SGHDT and CDR2 YYEEEE. The CDR3 runs 17 residues. The V and J ends lost 5 bases and 6 bases, in that order; junction bases with no gene match: 12. The DNA of the CDR3 is TGTGCCAGCAGTCGACCGGGACTAGCGGGGTTGAGGGATACGCAGTATTTT. Its protein product is CASSRPGLAGLRDTQYF.

This clonotype was counted ten times or more. The chain has TRBV20-1 and TRBJ2-1; TRBD2 is a possible D gene (6 bases). Between the trimmed V and J ends, which lost 1 base and 9 bases, there was a span of 16 bases. The CDR3 runs 14 residues. Germline CDR1 DFQATT, CDR2 SNEGSKA (reference sequence). This CDR3 reads CSARVLAGHSEQFF. Written as DNA, the CDR3 is TGCAGTGCTAGAGTCCTGGCGGGGCATAGTGAGCAGTTCTTC.

Comments on this clonotype: The CDR3 end shows no conserved phenylalanine or tryptophan, and so a read error is likely. This chain uses TRBV20-1 with TRBJ2-1; 8 nucleotides line up with TRBD2. Germline V lookup: CDR1 DFQATT, CDR2 SNEGSKA (reference sequence). CDR3 size: 14 residues. The trim removed 1 base at V and 6 bases at J, leaving 5 bases unmatched. The CDR3 loop reads CSARGLAGFNEQFI. Here the CDR3 DNA reads TGCAGTGCTAGAGGCCTAGCGGGTTTCAATGAGCAGTTCATC.

The rearrangement joins TRBV20-1 to TRBJ2-5, with TRBD2 identical over 12 bases. The length of the CDR3 is 12 residues. Germline values: CDR1 DFQATT, CDR2 SNEGSKA (reference sequence). Losses at the gene ends were 4 bases for V and 7 bases for J; bases not matched to a gene: 1. Written as DNA, the CDR3 is TGCAGTGCTACTAGCGGGAGGGGGACCCAGTACTTC. Amino acid sequence: CSATSGRGTQYF.

Ten or more counts support this clonotype. This chain uses TRBV3-1 with TRBJ1-5; D is unresolved. CDR3 length: 14 amino acids. Trimming removed 0 bases at V and 4 bases at J, with 7 bases between. Germline V CDR1 and CDR2: LGHDT, YNNKEL (reference sequence). The CDR3 DNA reads as TGTGCCAGCAGCCAAGATATTGGGAATCAGCCCCAGCATTTT. Encoded protein: CASSQDIGNQPQHF. The full variable domain, its missing parts supplied by reference TRBV3-1 and TRBJ1-5, is DTAVSQTPKYLVTQMGNDKSIKCEQNLGHDTMYWYKQDSKKFLKIMFSYNNKELIINETVPNRFSPKSPDKAHLNLHINSLELGDSAVYFCASSQDIGNQPQHFGDGTRLSIL.

This clonotype has a count of ten or more. The V gene is TRBV12-3 or TRBV12-4, the J gene TRBJ1-2; 7 nucleotides agree with TRBD1. The V segment lost 1 base and the J segment 4 bases; nucleotides outside the gene matches: 6. The CDR3 is 15 amino acids. CDR3 residues: CASSLESGGLYGYTF. As DNA, the CDR3 is TGTGCCAGCAGTTTAGAGTCAGGGGGGCTCTATGGCTACACCTTC.

The chain links TRBV2 to TRBJ2-1; 10 bases match TRBD2. Germline CDR1 is SNHLY and CDR2 is FYNNEI. Losses at the gene ends were 3 bases for V and 6 bases for J; bases not matched to a gene: 5. The CDR3 contains 15 residues. The CDR3 sequence is CASSEMLAGGNEQFF. CDR3 sequence (DNA): TGTGCCAGCAGTGAGATGTTAGCGGGAGGCAATGAGCAGTTCTTC.

The chain links TRBV5-6 to TRBJ1-5; D gene unclear. The CDR3 loop spans 13 amino acids. The germline V gene encodes CDR1 SGHDT and CDR2 YYEEEE. The V gene lost 4 bases and the J gene lost 7 bases, with 12 bases spanning the gap. The CDR3 protein is CASSGRDKQPQHF. CDR3 DNA: TGTGCCAGCAGCGGACGGGATAAGCAGCCCCAGCATTTT.